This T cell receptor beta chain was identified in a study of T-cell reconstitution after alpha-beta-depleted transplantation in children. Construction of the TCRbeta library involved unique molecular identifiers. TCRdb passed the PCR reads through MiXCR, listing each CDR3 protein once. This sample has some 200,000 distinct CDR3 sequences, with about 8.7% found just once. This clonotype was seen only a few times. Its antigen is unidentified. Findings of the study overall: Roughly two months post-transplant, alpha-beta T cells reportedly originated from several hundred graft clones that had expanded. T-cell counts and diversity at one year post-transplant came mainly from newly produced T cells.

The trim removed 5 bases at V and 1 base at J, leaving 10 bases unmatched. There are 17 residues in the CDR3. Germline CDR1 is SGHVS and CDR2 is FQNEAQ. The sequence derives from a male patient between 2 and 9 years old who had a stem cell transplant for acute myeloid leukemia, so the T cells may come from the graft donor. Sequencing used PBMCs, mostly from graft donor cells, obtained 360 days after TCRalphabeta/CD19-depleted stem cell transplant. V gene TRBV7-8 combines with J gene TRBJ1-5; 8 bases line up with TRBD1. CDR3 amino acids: CASSPSVTGASNQPQHF. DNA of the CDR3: TGTGCCAGCAGCCCATCGGTGACAGGGGCGAGCAATCAGCCCCAGCATTTT.